This is a list of T cell receptor beta chains from one sample in a study of shared clonotypes between healthy human individuals. Generated by immunoSEQ multiplex PCR, the TCRdb table keeps only in-frame clones and is missing some. The repertoire holds 2 million to 2.5 million clones, with around 95% as singletons. What was sequenced was naive CD4+ T cells sorted from blood. These receptor sequences come from a man between 18 and 29 years old in good health. Each CDR3 is given with its conserved first and last residue. The D gene is left open where the match is weak. A clone size is listed for some rows: how often the clone was seen (once, few, many), or a class if it is expanded.

CASSLGPGGPDTQYF TGCGCCAGCAGCTTGGGCCCAGGGGGTCCAGATACGCAGTATTTT once TRBJ2-3 TRBD1 TRBV5-1
CASRRDPTDTQYF TGTGCCAGCAGAAGAGACCCCACAGATACGCAGTATTTT NA TRBJ2-3 NA TRBV28
CASSKEADTQYF TGTGCCAGCAGCAAAGAGGCAGATACGCAGTATTTT NA TRBJ2-3 NA TRBV21-1
CAITIGGETGEQYF TGTGCCATCACAATCGGGGGGGAGACTGGGGAGCAGTACTTC NA TRBJ2-7 TRBD2 TRBV10-3
CASSIQGGTDTQYF TGTGCCAGTAGTATCCAGGGGGGGACAGATACGCAGTATTTT NA TRBJ2-3 NA TRBV19
CASSAQENQPQHF TGTGCCAGCAGCGCACAGGAAAATCAGCCCCAGCATTTT NA TRBJ1-5 NA TRBV7-6
CASSPSLGYGYTF TGCGCCAGCAGCCCATCTTTAGGCTATGGCTACACCTTC NA TRBJ1-2 NA TRBV5-1
CASSPGTAYNEQFF TGTGCCAGCAGTCCCGGGACAGCCTACAATGAGCAGTTCTTC NA TRBJ2-1 TRBD1 TRBV7-2
CASSYDTGGYEQYF TGTGCCAGCAGTTACGACACGGGAGGCTACGAGCAGTACTTC NA TRBJ2-7 TRBD2 TRBV6-5
CASSLKAVGNTGELFF TGCGCCAGCAGCTTGAAAGCGGTGGGAAACACCGGGGAGCTGTTTTTT once TRBJ2-2 NA TRBV5-1
CASSFQGGAVTYNEQFF TGTGCCAGCAGCTTCCAAGGGGGGGCGGTTACTTACAATGAGCAGTTCTTC NA TRBJ2-1 NA TRBV7-2
CAISEWDSNEKLFF TGTGCCATCAGTGAATGGGACAGTAATGAAAAACTGTTTTTT NA TRBJ1-4 TRBD1 TRBV10-3
CASSLDSLNTGELFF TGTGCCAGCAGCTTGGATAGCTTGAACACCGGGGAGCTGTTTTTT NA TRBJ2-2 NA TRBV5-4
CASSLAELNEQFF TGTGCCAGCAGCTTAGCGGAATTAAATGAGCAGTTCTTC NA TRBJ2-1 NA TRBV7-2
CSVGEQGRGEKLFF TGCAGCGTTGGTGAGCAAGGGAGGGGAGAAAAACTGTTTTTT NA TRBJ1-4 NA TRBV29-1
CASSGTSGRVGGELFF TGTGCCAGCTCAGGGACTAGCGGGAGAGTCGGCGGGGAGCTGTTTTTT NA TRBJ2-2 TRBD2 TRBV18
CAWSVETGRYEQYF TGTGCCTGGAGTGTTGAGACAGGGCGCTACGAGCAGTACTTC once TRBJ2-7 TRBD1 TRBV30
CASSGTGQGFNEQFF TGTGCCAGCAGTGGAACGGGACAGGGCTTCAATGAGCAGTTCTTC NA TRBJ2-1 TRBD1 TRBV6-1
CASRRGETQYF TGTGCCAGCAGGCGAGGGGAGACCCAGTACTTC NA TRBJ2-5 NA TRBV6-1
CASKPGAKNTGELFF TGTGCCAGCAAGCCGGGGGCCAAGAACACCGGGGAGCTGTTTTTT NA TRBJ2-2 NA TRBV6-4
CASSRNEQFF TGTGCCAGCAGCCGCAATGAGCAGTTCTTC once TRBJ2-1 NA TRBV6-6
CASSLEGRLAGHAYEQYF TGTGCCAGCAGCTTAGAAGGGAGACTAGCGGGTCACGCCTACGAGCAGTACTTC NA TRBJ2-7 TRBD2 TRBV11-2
CASSELVSSYEQYF TGTGCCAGCAGTGAATTGGTCTCATCCTACGAGCAGTACTTC NA TRBJ2-7 NA TRBV2
CASSFLVGTSGYTF TGTGCCAGCAGCTTCCTGGTGGGGACATCTGGCTACACCTTC NA TRBJ1-2 NA TRBV7-2
CASSRTGINTGELFF TGCGCCAGCAGCCGAACAGGGATTAATACCGGGGAGCTGTTTTTT NA TRBJ2-2 NA TRBV5-1
CASRQRTGGDSPLHF TGTGCCAGTAGGCAAAGGACAGGGGGCGATTCACCCCTCCACTTT NA TRBJ1-6 TRBD1 TRBV19
CASSRQGNEQYF TGTGCCAGCAGTCGACAGGGAAACGAGCAGTACTTC NA TRBJ2-7 TRBD1 TRBV2
CAWGQEIKNIQYF TGTGCCTGGGGACAGGAGATCAAAAACATTCAGTACTTC once TRBJ2-4 TRBD1 TRBV30
CASSLVVGLGLTDTQYF TGTGCCAGCAGCTTAGTAGTCGGACTAGGACTTACAGATACGCAGTATTTT few TRBJ2-3 TRBD2 TRBV13
CASSFTSGSSYEQYF TGTGCCAGCAGTTTTACTAGCGGATCATCCTACGAGCAGTACTTC NA TRBJ2-7 TRBD2 TRBV5-4
CASSPGLAGYEQYF TGTGCCAGCAGCCCGGGACTAGCTGGTTACGAGCAGTACTTC NA TRBJ2-7 TRBD2 TRBV9
CASSTTRNTDTQYF TGTGCCAGCAGCACCACTAGAAACACAGATACGCAGTATTTT NA TRBJ2-3 NA TRBV7-9
CASCRTKNTEAFF TGTGCCAGCTGCAGGACTAAGAACACTGAAGCTTTCTTT NA TRBJ1-1 NA TRBV6-5
CASRLQVPYEQYF TGTGCCAGCAGGTTACAGGTCCCCTACGAGCAGTACTTC NA TRBJ2-7 NA TRBV6-1
CASSPAGPNQPQHF TGTGCCAGCTCACCAGCCGGTCCCAATCAGCCCCAGCATTTT NA TRBJ1-5 NA TRBV18
CASSLRQAAGQPQHF TGTGCCAGCAGTTTAAGACAGGCGGCGGGGCAGCCCCAGCATTTT once TRBJ1-5 NA TRBV27
CAWSMGIDSPLHF TGTGCCTGGAGTATGGGGATCGATTCACCCCTCCACTTT NA TRBJ1-6 NA TRBV30
CASRVGDRLAGTSYEQYF TGCGCCAGCAGAGTCGGGGACCGACTAGCGGGAACCTCCTACGAGCAGTACTTC NA TRBJ2-7 TRBD2 TRBV5-1
CASSPLTPGELFF TGTGCCAGCAGCCCTTTAACTCCCGGGGAGCTGTTTTTT NA TRBJ2-2 NA TRBV7-8
CAWSGGETQYF TGTGCCTGGAGTGGGGGAGAGACCCAGTACTTC NA TRBJ2-5 NA TRBV30
CASSPGGETQYF TGTGCCAGCTCACCAGGAGGGGAGACCCAGTACTTC NA TRBJ2-5 NA TRBV18
CASSLGQSGEAFF TGCGCCAGCAGCTTGGGACAGTCAGGTGAAGCTTTCTTT once TRBJ1-1 NA TRBV5-1
CASSARTGSNQPQHF TGTGCCAGCAGTGCAAGGACAGGGAGCAATCAGCCCCAGCATTTT NA TRBJ1-5 TRBD1 TRBV28
CASSERRTDTQYF TGTGCCAGCAGTGAACGTCGAACAGATACGCAGTATTTT NA TRBJ2-3 NA TRBV6-1
CASSPSGRARETQYF TGTGCCAGCAGCCCTAGCGGGAGGGCCAGAGAGACCCAGTACTTC NA TRBJ2-5 TRBD2 TRBV2
CASSLRPSGRSLTDTQYF TGTGCCAGCAGCTTGAGGCCTAGCGGGAGATCACTCACAGATACGCAGTATTTT NA TRBJ2-3 TRBD2 TRBV5-4
CASSDFRPGEKLFF TGTGCCAGCAGTGACTTCAGGCCGGGTGAAAAACTGTTTTTT NA TRBJ1-4 NA TRBV2
CSAPDTGELFF TGCAGTGCCCCGGACACCGGGGAGCTGTTTTTT NA TRBJ2-2 NA TRBV20-1
CSGGTGRGTEAFF TGCAGCGGGGGGACAGGGCGAGGGACTGAAGCTTTCTTT NA TRBJ1-1 TRBD1 TRBV29-1
CASSLVAGEQYF TGCGCCAGCAGCTTGGTCGCGGGGGAGCAGTACTTC NA TRBJ2-7 NA TRBV5-1
CASSVKGRAGEQYF TGTGCCAGCAGCGTTAAGGGAAGGGCGGGCGAGCAGTACTTC NA TRBJ2-7 NA TRBV13
CAMSNGTGGYEQYF TGTGCCATGTCCAATGGGACAGGGGGCTACGAGCAGTACTTC NA TRBJ2-7 TRBD1 TRBV5-4
CASSGLDWVTEAFF TGTGCCAGCAGTGGGCTGGACTGGGTCACTGAAGCTTTCTTT NA TRBJ1-1 NA TRBV6-1
CPSEGAKETQYF TGCCCGTCGGAGGGGGCAAAAGAGACCCAGTACTTC NA TRBJ2-5 NA TRBV5-1
CASSQGGGRGSYF TGCGCCAGCAGCCAAGGAGGGGGACGAGGTTCGTACTTC once TRBJ2-7 NA TRBV5-1
CASRPLTSVAYEQYF TGTGCCAGCCGGCCACTGACTAGCGTGGCCTACGAGCAGTACTTC NA TRBJ2-7 TRBD2 TRBV27
CASSLVAGREKLFF TGTGCCAGCAGCTTAGTGGCCGGACGAGAAAAACTGTTTTTT NA TRBJ1-4 NA TRBV7-9
CASSLPIAGASTDTQYF TGTGCCAGCAGCTTGCCCATAGCGGGGGCGTCCACAGATACGCAGTATTTT NA TRBJ2-3 TRBD2 TRBV5-4